This T cell receptor (beta chain) is drawn from a study of blood T cell repertoires in COVID-19. The wider study: Specimens from acute and convalescent COVID-19 originated in the United States, Italy and Spain.

V was clipped by 8 bases and J by 12 bases, with 10 bases between them. The CDR3 length is 8 residues. Germline V gene lookup returns CDR1 DFQATT and CDR2 SNEGSKA (reference sequence). Source study methods: The authors estimated nucleated cell counts from reference gene primer amplification. The repertoire was sequenced with immunoSEQ multiplex PCR; TCRdb's copy has only in-frame clones and lacks some. D and trimming come from the DNA, and the V and J calls and clone size come from that table. This sample carries about 300,000 clones, roughly 86% of them seen once, and the ten largest clones take less than 2%. Seattle's enrolled individuals joined amid active infection and were then monitored longitudinally.

The sequencing sample was made of peripheral blood. This rearrangement joins TRBV20-1 to TRBJ1-2; D gene ambiguous. The TCR sequence derives from a woman in her 30s with COVID-19, enrolled during active disease. Here the CDR3 DNA reads TGCAGTCCCACTTTCCACACCTTC. This codes for CSPTFHTF.